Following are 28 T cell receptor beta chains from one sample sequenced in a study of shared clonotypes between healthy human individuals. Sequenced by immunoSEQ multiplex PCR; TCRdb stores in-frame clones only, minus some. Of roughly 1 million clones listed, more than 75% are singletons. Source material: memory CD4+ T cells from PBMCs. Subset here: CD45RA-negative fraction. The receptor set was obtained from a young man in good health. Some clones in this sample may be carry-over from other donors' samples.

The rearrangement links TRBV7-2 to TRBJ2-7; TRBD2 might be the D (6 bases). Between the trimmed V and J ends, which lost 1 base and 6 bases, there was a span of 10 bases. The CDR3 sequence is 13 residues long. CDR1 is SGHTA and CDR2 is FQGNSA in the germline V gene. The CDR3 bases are TGTGCCAGCAGCTTAGATCGGCGGGGCGAGCAGTACTTC. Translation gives CASSLDRRGEQYF. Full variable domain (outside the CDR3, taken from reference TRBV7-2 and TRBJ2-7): GAGVSQSPSNKVTEKGKDVELRCDPISGHTALYWYRQSLGQGLEFLIYFQGNSAPDKSGLPSDRFSAERTGGSVSTLTIQRTQQEDSAVYLCASSLDRRGEQYFGPGTRLTVT.

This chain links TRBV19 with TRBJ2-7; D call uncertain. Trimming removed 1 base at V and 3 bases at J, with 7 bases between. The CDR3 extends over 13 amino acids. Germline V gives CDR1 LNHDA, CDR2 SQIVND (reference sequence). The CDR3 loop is CASSIVASYEQYF. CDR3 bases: TGTGCCAGTAGTATAGTAGCTAGCTACGAGCAGTACTTC.

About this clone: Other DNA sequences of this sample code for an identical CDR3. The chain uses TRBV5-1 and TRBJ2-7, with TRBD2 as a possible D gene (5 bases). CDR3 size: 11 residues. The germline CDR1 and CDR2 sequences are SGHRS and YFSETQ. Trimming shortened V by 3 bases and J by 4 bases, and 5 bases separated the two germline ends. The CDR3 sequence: CASSSGYEQYF. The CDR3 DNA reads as TGCGCCAGCAGCTCGGGATACGAGCAGTACTTC.

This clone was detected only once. The CDR3 loop reads CASSYDLGAANYGYTF. CDR3 sequence (DNA): TGTGCCAGCAGTTACGACCTCGGGGCCGCGAACTATGGCTACACCTTC. This chain connects TRBV6-5 to TRBJ1-2, with a weak D call TRBD1 (5 bases). This CDR3 has 16 amino acids. V was pared by 2 bases and J by 2 bases, with 15 bases between. Germline lookup yields CDR1 MNHEY and CDR2 SVGAGI.

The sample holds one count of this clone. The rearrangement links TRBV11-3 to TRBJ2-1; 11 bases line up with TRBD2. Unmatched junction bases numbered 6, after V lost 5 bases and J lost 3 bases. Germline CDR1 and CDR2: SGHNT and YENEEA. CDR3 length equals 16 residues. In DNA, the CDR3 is TGTGCCAGCAGCCATTCCGGGACTAGCGGCTACAATGAGCAGTTCTTC. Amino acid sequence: CASSHSGTSGYNEQFF.

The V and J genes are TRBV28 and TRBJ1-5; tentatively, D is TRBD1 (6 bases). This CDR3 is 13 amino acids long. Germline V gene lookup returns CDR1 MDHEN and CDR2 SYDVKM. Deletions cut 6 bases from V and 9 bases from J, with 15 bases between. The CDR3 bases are TGTGCCAGCAGGAACAGGGCTTGGGGGCCCCAGCATTTT. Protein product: CASRNRAWGPQHF.

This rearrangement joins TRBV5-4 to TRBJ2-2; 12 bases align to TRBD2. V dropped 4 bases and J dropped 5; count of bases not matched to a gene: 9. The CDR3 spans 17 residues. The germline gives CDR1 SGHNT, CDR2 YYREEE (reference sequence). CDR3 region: CASSPRLAGVATGELFF. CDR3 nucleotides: TGTGCCAGCAGCCCGCGACTAGCGGGAGTTGCTACCGGGGAGCTGTTTTTT.

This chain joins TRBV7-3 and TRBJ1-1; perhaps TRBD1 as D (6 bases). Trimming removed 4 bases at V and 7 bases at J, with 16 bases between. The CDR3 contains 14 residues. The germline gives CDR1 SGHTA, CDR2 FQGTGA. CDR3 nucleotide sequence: TGTGCCAGCAGCTCATACAGGGAAGCGGGTGAAGCTTTCTTT. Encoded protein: CASSSYREAGEAFF.

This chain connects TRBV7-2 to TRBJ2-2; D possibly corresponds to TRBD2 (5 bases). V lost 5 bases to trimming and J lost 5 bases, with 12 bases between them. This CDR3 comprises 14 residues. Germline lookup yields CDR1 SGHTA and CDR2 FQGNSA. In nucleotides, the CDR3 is TGTGCCAGCAGCCACTACCGGGGTACCGGGGAGCTGTTTTTT. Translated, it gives CASSHYRGTGELFF.

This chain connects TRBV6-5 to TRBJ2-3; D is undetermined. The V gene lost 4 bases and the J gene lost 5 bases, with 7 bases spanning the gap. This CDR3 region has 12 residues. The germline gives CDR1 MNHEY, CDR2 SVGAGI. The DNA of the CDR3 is TGTGCCAGCAGTTCGGCCGGAGATACGCAGTATTTT. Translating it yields CASSSAGDTQYF.

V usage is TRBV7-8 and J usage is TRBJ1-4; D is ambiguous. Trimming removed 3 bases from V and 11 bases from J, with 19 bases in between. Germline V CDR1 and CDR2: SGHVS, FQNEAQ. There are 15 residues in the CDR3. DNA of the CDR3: TGTGCCAGCAGCTTGTTTCTTGGGTTCGACTCCAAACTGTTTTTT. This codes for CASSLFLGFDSKLFF. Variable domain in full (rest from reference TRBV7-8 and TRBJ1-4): GAGVSQSPRYKVAKRGQDVALRCDPISGHVSLFWYQQALGQGPEFLTYFQNEAQLDKSGLPSDRFFAERPEGSVSTLKIQRTQQEDSAVYLCASSLFLGFDSKLFFGSGTQLSVL.

The CDR3 loop is CASSVTGNTGELFF. CDR3 nucleotides: TGTGCCAGCAGCGTTACAGGGAACACCGGGGAGCTGTTTTTT. The chain has TRBV9 and TRBJ2-2; D possibly corresponds to TRBD1 (5 bases). The CDR3 consists of 14 residues. The V and J ends lost 2 bases and 1 base respectively, with 6 bases between them. The germline V gene has CDR1 SGDLS and CDR2 YYNGEE.

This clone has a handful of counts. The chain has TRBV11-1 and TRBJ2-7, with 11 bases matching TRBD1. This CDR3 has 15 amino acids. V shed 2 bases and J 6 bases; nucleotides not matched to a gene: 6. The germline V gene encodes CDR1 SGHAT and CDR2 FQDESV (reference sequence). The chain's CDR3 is CASSLRGTGGPEQYF. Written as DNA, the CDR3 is TGTGCCAGCAGCTTACGGGGGACAGGGGGTCCCGAGCAGTACTTC.

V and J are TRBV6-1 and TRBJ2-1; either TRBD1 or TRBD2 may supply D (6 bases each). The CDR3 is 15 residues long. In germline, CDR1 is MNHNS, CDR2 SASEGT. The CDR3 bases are TGTTCCGGACAGCGGGCGGGCGGTGGGAACAATGAGCAGTTCTTC. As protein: CSGQRAGGGNNEQFF.

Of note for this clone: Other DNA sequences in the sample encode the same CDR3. DNA of the CDR3: TGTGCCAGCAGTTTAAAGGGCAATCAGCCCCAGCATTTT. Protein: CASSLKGNQPQHF. J is TRBJ1-5 and V is TRBV28; D unresolved. The CDR3 runs to 13 residues. Trimming pared 2 bases from V and 2 bases from J, leaving 4 bases between. Per germline, CDR1 MDHEN and CDR2 SYDVKM.

In DNA form, the CDR3 reads TGTGCCTGGAGTGAGACTAGCGGGATTTCCGAGCAGTACTTC. Amino acid sequence: CAWSETSGISEQYF. V is TRBV30 and J is TRBJ2-7; 11 bases fit TRBD2. This CDR3 spans 14 amino acids. The germline gives CDR1 GTSNPN, CDR2 SVGIG (reference sequence). After removal of 1 base from V and 6 bases from J, the junction contained 5 bases not matched to a gene.

CDR3: CATSTGTSFTGELFF. The DNA for the CDR3 is TGTGCCACCAGCACCGGGACTAGCTTCACCGGGGAGCTGTTTTTT. V usage is TRBV15 and J usage is TRBJ2-2, with 9 bases identical to TRBD2. The CDR3 is 15 residues long. The trim removed 4 bases at V and 4 bases at J, leaving 4 bases unmatched. The germline gives CDR1 LNHNV, CDR2 YYDKDF (reference sequence).

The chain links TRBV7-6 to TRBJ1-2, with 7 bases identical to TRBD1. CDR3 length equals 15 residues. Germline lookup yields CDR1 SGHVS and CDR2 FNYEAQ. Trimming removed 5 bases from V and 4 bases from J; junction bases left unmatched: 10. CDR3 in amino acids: CASSPPGQNSYGYTF. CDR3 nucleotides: TGTGCCAGCAGCCCGCCGGGACAGAATTCCTATGGCTACACCTTC.

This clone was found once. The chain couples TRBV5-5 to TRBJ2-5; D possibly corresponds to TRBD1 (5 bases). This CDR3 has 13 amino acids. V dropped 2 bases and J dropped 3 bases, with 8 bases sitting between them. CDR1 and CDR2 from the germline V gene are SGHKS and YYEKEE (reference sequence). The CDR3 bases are TGTGCCAGCAGCTTTGCCAGGGAAGAGACCCAGTACTTC. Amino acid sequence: CASSFAREETQYF.

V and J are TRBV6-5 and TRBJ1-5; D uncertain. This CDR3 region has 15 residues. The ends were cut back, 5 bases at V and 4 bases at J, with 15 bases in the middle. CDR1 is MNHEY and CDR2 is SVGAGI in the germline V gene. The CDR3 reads CASSKILALNQPQHF. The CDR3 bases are TGTGCCAGCAGTAAAATTCTCGCGCTAAATCAGCCCCAGCATTTT.

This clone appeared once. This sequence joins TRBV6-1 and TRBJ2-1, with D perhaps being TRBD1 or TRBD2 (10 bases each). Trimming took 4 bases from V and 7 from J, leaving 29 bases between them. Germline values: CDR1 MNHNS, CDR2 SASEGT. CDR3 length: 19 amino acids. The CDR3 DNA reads TGTGCCAGCAGTGTATTACTAGCGGGACAGGGGTTCATGGGAAATGAGCAGTTCTTC. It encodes CASSVLLAGQGFMGNEQFF.

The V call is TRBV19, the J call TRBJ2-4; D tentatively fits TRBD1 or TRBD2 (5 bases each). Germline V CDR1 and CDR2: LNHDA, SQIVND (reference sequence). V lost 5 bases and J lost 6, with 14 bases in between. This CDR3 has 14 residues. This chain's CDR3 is CASSQSAGGNIQYF. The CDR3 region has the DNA TGTGCCAGTAGTCAATCCGCTGGGGGAAACATTCAGTACTTC. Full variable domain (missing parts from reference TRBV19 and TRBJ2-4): DGGITQSPKYLFRKEGQNVTLSCEQNLNHDAMYWYRQDPGQGLRLIYYSQIVNDFQKGDIAEGYSVSREKKESFPLTVTSAQKNPTAFYLCASSQSAGGNIQYFGAGTRLSVL.

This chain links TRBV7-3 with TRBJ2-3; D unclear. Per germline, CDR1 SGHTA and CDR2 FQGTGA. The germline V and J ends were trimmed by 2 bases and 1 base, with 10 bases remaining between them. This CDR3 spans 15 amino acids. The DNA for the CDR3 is TGTGCCAGCAGCTTAGTTCCAGGCGGCACAGATACGCAGTATTTT. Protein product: CASSLVPGGTDTQYF.

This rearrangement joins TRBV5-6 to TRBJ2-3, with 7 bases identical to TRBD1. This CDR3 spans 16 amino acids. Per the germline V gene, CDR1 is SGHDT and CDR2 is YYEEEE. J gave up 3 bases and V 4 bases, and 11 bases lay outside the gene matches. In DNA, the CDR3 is TGTGCCAGCAGCCAACAGCGATTACAGGGGACAGATACGCAGTATTTT. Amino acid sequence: CASSQQRLQGTDTQYF.

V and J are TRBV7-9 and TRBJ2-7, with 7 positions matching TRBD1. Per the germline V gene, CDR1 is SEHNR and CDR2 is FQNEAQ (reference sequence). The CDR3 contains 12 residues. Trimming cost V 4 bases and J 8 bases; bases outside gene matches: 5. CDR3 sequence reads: CASSYPGQKQYF. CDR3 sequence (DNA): TGTGCCAGCAGCTACCCGGGACAGAAGCAGTACTTC.

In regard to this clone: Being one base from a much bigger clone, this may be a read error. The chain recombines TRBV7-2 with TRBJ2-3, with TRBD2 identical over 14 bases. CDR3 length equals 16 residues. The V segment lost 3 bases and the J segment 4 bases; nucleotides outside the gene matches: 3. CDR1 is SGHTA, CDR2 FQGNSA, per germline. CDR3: CASSLPGLAGADTQYF. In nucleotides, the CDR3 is TGTGCCAGCAGCTTGCCGGGACTAGCGGGAGCAGATACGCAGTATTTT.

DNA of the CDR3: TGTGCCAATGCTGGACTAGCGGGAGCTCAAGATACGCAGTATTTT. Translating gives CANAGLAGAQDTQYF. The V call is TRBV2, the J call TRBJ2-3, with 13 positions matching TRBD2. This CDR3 has 15 amino acids. V gave up 10 bases and J gave up 5 bases; unmatched junction bases: 9. The V gene's germline CDR1 is SNHLY and CDR2 FYNNEI.

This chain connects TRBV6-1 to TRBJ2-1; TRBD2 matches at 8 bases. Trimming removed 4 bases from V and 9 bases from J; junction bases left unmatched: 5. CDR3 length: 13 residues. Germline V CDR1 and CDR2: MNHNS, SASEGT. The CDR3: CASSAGLAGEQFF. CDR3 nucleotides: TGTGCCAGCAGTGCCGGACTAGCCGGTGAGCAGTTCTTC.